This paragraph covers one T cell receptor beta chain sequence. Sequencing used immunoSEQ multiplex PCR; TCRdb keeps in-frame clones, though not all of them. The table has tens of thousands of clones, about 83% seen once; the top ten hold approximately 2.2%. Described treatment: preoperative locoregional IRX-2 cytokine immunotherapy. These data come from a study of preoperative IRX-2 immunotherapy in early breast cancer. This material consisted of lymph node tissue, taken before IRX-2 immunotherapy. The sequence was obtained from a human donor with breast cancer.

The CDR3, as DNA: TGCGCCAGCAGCGCGGGACAGGCGAACACTGAAGCTTTCTTT. This gives the protein CASSAGQANTEAFF. This rearrangement joins TRBV5-1 to TRBJ1-1; 8 bases are a match to TRBD1. V lost 4 bases, J lost 1 base, and 3 bases stayed unmatched. The CDR3 spans 14 residues. CDR1 is SGHRS, CDR2 YFSETQ, per germline.